The next 14 T cell receptor beta chains were all read from a single sample in a study of T cell responses to AZD1222 COVID-19 vaccine. The assay was immunoSEQ multiplex PCR, and TCRdb's table has in-frame clones only and misses some. The sample holds around 150,000 clones, approximately 90% seen once. This material consisted of peripheral blood, taken on day 0 of AZD1222 vaccination. Every receptor here comes from an adult in good health.

The CDR3: CASSHFGKLFF. The CDR3 nucleotides are TGCGCCAGCAGCCATTTCGGAAAACTGTTTTTT. This rearrangement joins TRBV4-1 to TRBJ1-4; D unresolved. CDR3 length: 11 amino acids. The V and J ends lost 3 bases and 10 bases respectively, with 6 bases between them. Germline CDR1 MGHRA, CDR2 YSYEKL.

The rearrangement uses TRBV11-1 and TRBJ2-3, with D perhaps TRBD1 (6 bases). The CDR3 is made up of 16 amino acids. Germline V gene sequence: CDR1 SGHAT, CDR2 FQDESV (reference sequence). Deletions cut 1 base from V and 3 bases from J, with 14 bases between. The CDR3 DNA follows: TGTGCCAGCAGCTTAGGGGTTGGGACACAGACAGATACGCAGTATTTT. It yields the protein CASSLGVGTQTDTQYF.

The chain uses TRBV27 and TRBJ1-1; 8 bases are a match to TRBD1. The germline CDR1 and CDR2 sequences are MNHEY and SMNVEV (reference sequence). After removal of 4 bases from V and 3 bases from J, the junction contained 10 bases not matched to a gene. The CDR3 covers 16 residues. CDR3: CASSSTFGQGHTEAFF. CDR3 bases: TGTGCCAGCAGTTCCACTTTCGGACAGGGACACACTGAAGCTTTCTTT.

In the case of this clone: Different DNA sequences within this sample yield the same CDR3. The rearrangement links TRBV2 to TRBJ2-7, with D hard to call. The CDR3 covers 11 residues. V was cut by 4 bases and J by 1 base, with 2 bases left in between. Germline CDR1 reads SNHLY; CDR2 reads FYNNEI. DNA for the CDR3: TGTGCCAGCAGTGGATCCTACGAGCAGTACTTC. Its translation is CASSGSYEQYF.

This clone has just one count. The chain carries TRBV11-1 and TRBJ1-6, with D uncertain. Trimming left V 2 bases short and J 5 bases short, with 4 bases between. The length of the CDR3 is 13 residues. CDR1 and CDR2 (germline): SGHAT, FQDESV (reference sequence). As DNA, the CDR3 is TGTGCCAGCAGCTTACAGGATAATTCACCCCTCCACTTT. Translating it yields CASSLQDNSPLHF.

This chain connects TRBV5-6 to TRBJ1-1; 9 nucleotides match TRBD1. V trimming: 4 bases; J trimming: 4 bases; junction bases outside the gene matches: 8. CDR3 length: 15 residues. From germline, CDR1 is SGHDT and CDR2 YYEEEE. CDR3 in amino acids: CASSAVQGAGTEAFF. In DNA, the CDR3 is TGTGCCAGCAGCGCGGTACAGGGGGCTGGCACTGAAGCTTTCTTT. The whole variable domain, remainder taken from reference TRBV5-6 and TRBJ1-1, is DAGVTQSPTHLIKTRGQQVTLRCSPKSGHDTVSWYQQALGQGPQFIFQYYEEEERQRGNFPDRFSGHQFPNYSSELNVNALLLGDSALYLCASSAVQGAGTEAFFGQGTRLTVV.

CDR3 sequence: CASKDSGRYEQYF. CDR3 coding DNA: TGTGCCAGCAAGGATAGCGGGAGATACGAGCAGTACTTC. The V call is TRBV28, the J call TRBJ2-7, with 9 bases that match TRBD2. The J segment lost 4 bases and the V segment lost 7 bases, leaving 5 bases of the junction unmatched. CDR3 size: 13 residues. In germline, CDR1 is MDHEN, CDR2 SYDVKM.

V gene TRBV18 combines with J gene TRBJ2-7; no clear D. CDR1 is KGHSH, CDR2 LQKENI, per germline. The CDR3 is 12 residues long. V was shortened by 1 base and J by 5 bases, with 6 bases between the two germline ends. In nucleotides, the CDR3 is TGTGCCAGCTCACCACGGCAAAACGAGCAGTACTTC. Amino acid sequence: CASSPRQNEQYF.

The gene calls are TRBV29-1 and TRBJ2-1; 12 bases are shared with TRBD1. Germline loops: CDR1 SQVTM, CDR2 ANQGSEA. V dropped 6 bases and J dropped 1; count of bases not matched to a gene: 10. CDR3 length: 17 amino acids. CDR3: CSVSGTGGVGSYNEQFF. CDR3 coding DNA: TGCAGCGTATCCGGGACAGGGGGCGTTGGGTCCTACAATGAGCAGTTCTTC.

V is TRBV6-6 and J is TRBJ2-2; D possibly corresponds to TRBD2 (6 bases). The V and J ends lost 6 bases and 4 bases respectively, with 15 bases between them. The CDR3 is made up of 15 amino acids. CDR1 and CDR2 (germline): MNHNY, SVGAGI (reference sequence). The CDR3 is CASSPRGASTGELFF. As DNA, the CDR3 is TGTGCCAGCAGCCCGCGGGGAGCGAGCACCGGGGAGCTGTTTTTT.

The rearrangement uses TRBV28 and TRBJ2-7, with TRBD2 matching 12 bases. The germline CDR1 and CDR2 sequences are MDHEN and SYDVKM. J was trimmed by 7 bases and V by 4 bases; bases with no gene match: 5. CDR3 size: 14 residues. This CDR3 is CASSWTSGTGEQYF. The CDR3 DNA follows: TGTGCCAGCAGTTGGACTAGCGGGACGGGTGAGCAGTACTTC. Using reference TRBV28 and TRBJ2-7 for the parts outside the CDR3, the full variable domain is DVKVTQSSRYLVKRTGEKVFLECVQDMDHENMFWYRQDPGLGLRLIYFSYDVKMKEKGDIPEGYSVSREKKERFSLILESASTNQTSMYLCASSWTSGTGEQYFGPGTRLTVT.

The rearrangement joins TRBV7-2 to TRBJ2-1, with unresolved D. The V end was cut by 0 bases, the J end by 10 bases, with 7 bases between. This CDR3 region has 12 residues. CDR1 and CDR2 (germline): SGHTA, FQGNSA. The CDR3 DNA reads TGTGCCAGCAGCTTAGCCGCGACGGAGCAGTTCTTC. Translated: CASSLAATEQFF. The full variable domain, completed using reference TRBV7-2 and TRBJ2-1, is GAGVSQSPSNKVTEKGKDVELRCDPISGHTALYWYRQSLGQGLEFLIYFQGNSAPDKSGLPSDRFSAERTGGSVSTLTIQRTQQEDSAVYLCASSLAATEQFFGPGTRLTVL.

This clone has just one count. The chain links TRBV29-1 to TRBJ2-1, with 9 bases fitting TRBD2. CDR1 and CDR2 from the germline V gene are SQVTM and ANQGSEA. Unmatched junction bases numbered 4, after V lost 8 bases and J lost 8 bases. The CDR3 covers 11 residues. The CDR3 coding sequence is TGCAGCCTCGGACTAGCGCATGAGCAGTTCTTC. Protein: CSLGLAHEQFF.

The chain carries TRBV6-6 and TRBJ1-4; the D is unclear. The CDR3 consists of 14 residues. V lost 6 bases and J lost 4, with 12 bases in between. The germline CDR1 and CDR2 sequences are MNHNY and SVGAGI (reference sequence). The CDR3 protein is CASSFGRSNEKLFF. CDR3 sequence (DNA): TGTGCCAGCAGCTTTGGACGAAGTAATGAAAAACTGTTTTTT.